Each of the 3 T cell receptor beta chains below was sequenced from the same sample in a study of stem cell transplantation in POMP-related autoinflammatory disease. Profiling relied on immunoSEQ multiplex PCR, and the TCRdb table lists in-frame clones only, not all of them. The sample records some 70,000 clones, roughly 93% being singletons. Here the sequenced sample was CD4+ T cells from PBMCs, taken after stem cell transplantation. The receptors stem from a human patient with POMP-related autoinflammation and immune dysregulation (PRAID). The graft donor may be the source of some T cells.

This chain connects TRBV3-1 (or the pseudogene TRBV3-2) to TRBJ2-2; weak D call: TRBD2 (6 bases). The CDR3 spans 15 residues. Germline V CDR1 and CDR2: LGHDT, YNNKEL (reference sequence). The V gene lost 2 bases and the J gene lost 4 bases, with 11 bases spanning the gap. CDR3 region: CASSQKGGSTGELFF. The CDR3 coding sequence is TGTGCCAGCAGCCAAAAGGGAGGTTCCACCGGGGAGCTGTTTTTT.

This rearrangement joins TRBV7-9 to TRBJ1-2; possible D gene TRBD1, 6 bases. V dropped 5 bases and J dropped 4 bases, with 11 bases sitting between them. The germline V gene has CDR1 SEHNR and CDR2 FQNEAQ (reference sequence). The length of the CDR3 is 13 residues. CDR3 sequence: CASSTDSAYGYTF. Written as DNA, the CDR3 is TGTGCCAGCAGCACGGACAGTGCCTATGGCTACACCTTC.

The chain carries TRBV25-1 and TRBJ2-3, with TRBD2 as a possible D gene (6 bases). Trimming shortened V by 6 bases and J by 6 bases, and 16 bases separated the two germline ends. Germline loops: CDR1 MGHDK, CDR2 SYGVNS. CDR3 size: 14 residues. The CDR3 region has the DNA TGTGCCAGCAGCCTCCAGGGAGGCGATGATACGCAGTATTTT. Translated: CASSLQGGDDTQYF.